This T cell receptor beta chain was sequenced during a study of cytomegalovirus exposure and HLA in healthy donors. Study at large: Early on, a data release was issued that held 80 million to 90 million unique TCRs from HLA-typed donors. Study-wide results and limits: Most TCR beta V segments were productive about 87% or about 30% of the time in an earlier analysis. An assumption of roughly uniform sequencing depth across donors underlay the presence/absence analyses.

Primers: 60 Vbeta forward and 13 Jbeta reverse. Some clones are missing from TCRdb's copy, which holds only in-frame ones; the method was immunoSEQ multiplex PCR. The profile shows fewer than 200,000 clones, about 80% of them singletons. Donors consisted of healthy bone marrow donors. Of note for this clone: Its antigen remains unknown.

This CDR3 contains 15 residues. Between the trimmed V and J ends, which lost 6 bases and 9 bases, there was a span of 21 bases. Germline V gene lookup returns CDR1 SGHTA and CDR2 FQGNSA. The chain couples TRBV7-2 to TRBJ1-5; maybe TRBD1 (5 bases). Input material: PBMCs. This clonotype was sampled from a man aged 30 to 45 in good health and CMV-seronegative. The CDR3: CASSPHQGDVGPQHF. The CDR3 DNA sequence: TGTGCCAGCAGTCCTCATCAGGGCGACGTGGGGCCCCAGCATTTT.